A selection of T cell receptor beta chains follows, all from one sample in a study of PD-1 blockade in classical Hodgkin lymphoma. This table comes from immunoSEQ multiplex PCR, and its TCRdb copy is limited to in-frame clones, with some not included. The sample shows 2,500 to 3,500 clones, 70% to 80% of them seen only once. Sequences were derived from CD8+ T cells from blood, sampled before the fourth cycle of nivolumab. All receptors derive from a human donor with classical Hodgkin lymphoma. Each CDR3 is given with its conserved first and last residue. The D gene is left open where the match is weak. The size of a clone is reported for some rows only, either as once, few or many, or as a class for expanded clones.

TRBJ1-1,NA,TRBD1,18,TRBV15,TGTGCCACCAGCAGAGACTGGCCCGGGACAGGATTGAACACTGAAGCTTTCTTT,CATSRDWPGTGLNTEAFF
TRBJ1-2,large,NA,14,TRBV25-1,TGTGCCAGCAGTATCGCAGGCCGTGTGGGTGGCTACACCTTC,CASSIAGRVGGYTF
TRBJ2-5,NA,NA,19,TRBV5-3,TGTGCCAGAAGCTTGTATCGATGTGGGGAACACTCAGGGACAGAGACCCAGTACTTC,CARSLYRCGEHSGTETQYF
TRBJ1-3,few,NA,16,TRBV10-3,TGTGCCGTCCTGAACCCGGGGGCCCGCTCTGGAAACACCATATATTTT,CAVLNPGARSGNTIYF
TRBJ2-6,NA,NA,19,TRBV5-5,TGTGCCAGCAGCCCCGAACCGGGCCAGATGACTTCTGGGGCCAACGTCCTGACTTTC,CASSPEPGQMTSGANVLTF
TRBJ2-1,NA,TRBD2,16,TRBV9,TGTGCCAGCAGCGATTCCGGGACTAGCGGGGTGAATGAGCAGTTCTTC,CASSDSGTSGVNEQFF
TRBJ1-1,NA,NA,16,TRBV4-3,TGCGCCAGCAGCCAGACTATGATCGGCGGGGGCGCTGAAGCTTTCTTT,CASSQTMIGGGAEAFF
TRBJ1-1,NA,NA,17,TRBV9,TGTGCCAGCAGCGTAGGGTACGGGGATATAGGGGAGACTGAAGCTTTCTTT,CASSVGYGDIGETEAFF
TRBJ2-7,NA,NA,14,TRBV15,TGTGCCACCAGCAAAGCCCGTCCGACCTACGAGCAGTACTTC,CATSKARPTYEQYF
TRBJ1-1,NA,NA,15,TRBV5-1,TGCGCCAGCAGCTTGGTCGGGGGGCTGAACACTGAAGCTTTCTTT,CASSLVGGLNTEAFF
TRBJ1-4,NA,NA,12,TRBV6-6,TGTGCCAGCAGACGAGATCGTGAAAAACTGTTTTTT,CASRRDREKLFF
TRBJ2-1,NA,TRBD2,14,TRBV9,TGTGCCAGCAGCCCAGCGGGGGACGACAATGAGCAGTTCTTC,CASSPAGDDNEQFF
TRBJ2-3,NA,NA,15,TRBV19,TGTGCCAGTAGTATCATGGGACGGACCACAGATACGCAGTATTTT,CASSIMGRTTDTQYF
TRBJ2-1,NA,TRBD2,16,TRBV4-2,TGTGCCAGCAGCCAAGATGGGACTAGCGGCTACAATGAGCAGTTCTTC,CASSQDGTSGYNEQFF
TRBJ2-7,once,NA,14,TRBV28,TGTGCCAGCAGTCCCCGGGTCAGGGGATACGAGCAGTACTTC,CASSPRVRGYEQYF
TRBJ1-3,few,NA,15,TRBV28,TGTGCCAGCAGCCGGGACGGAGGACCTCGAAACACCATATATTTT,CASSRDGGPRNTIYF
TRBJ2-7,NA,NA,14,TRBV7-9,TGTGCCAGCAGCTTAGATCTGGGCTCCTACGAGCAGTACTTC,CASSLDLGSYEQYF
TRBJ1-5,few,NA,16,TRBV7-9,TGTGCCAGCAGCTTAGCGAGGGGCAGGGGCGATCAGCCCCAGCATTTT,CASSLARGRGDQPQHF